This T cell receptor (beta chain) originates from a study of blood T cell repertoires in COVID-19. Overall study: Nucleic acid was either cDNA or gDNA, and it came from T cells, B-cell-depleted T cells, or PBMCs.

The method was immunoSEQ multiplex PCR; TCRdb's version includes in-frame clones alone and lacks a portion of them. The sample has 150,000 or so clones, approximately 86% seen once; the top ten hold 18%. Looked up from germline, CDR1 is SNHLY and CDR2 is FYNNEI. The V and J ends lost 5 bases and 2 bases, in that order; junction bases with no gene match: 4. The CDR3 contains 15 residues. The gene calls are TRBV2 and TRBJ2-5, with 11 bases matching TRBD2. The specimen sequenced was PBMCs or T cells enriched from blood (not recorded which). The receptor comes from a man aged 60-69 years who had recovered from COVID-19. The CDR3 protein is CASSLLAGGQETQYF. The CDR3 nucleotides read TGTGCCAGCAGTTTGTTAGCGGGGGGGCAAGAGACCCAGTACTTC.